These T cell receptor beta chains were read from a single sample in a study of shared clonotypes between healthy human individuals. Data came from immunoSEQ multiplex PCR; TCRdb stores just in-frame clones and leaves some out. The profile shows 1.5 million to 2.5 million clones, about 95% of them singletons. Input material: naive CD8+ T cells sorted from blood. These receptors came from a man in his late teens or twenties in good health. The CDR3 runs from the conserved cysteine through the conserved F or W. A D gene is named only where the DNA matches it firmly. Size is omitted from some rows. Given values are once, few, many or a class for expanded clones.

cdr3_aa	cdr3_nt	clone_size	d_call	v_call	j_call
CASSNFRNEQYF	TGTGCCAGTAGTAATTTTCGAAACGAGCAGTACTTC	once	.	TRBV19	TRBJ2-7
CASSDRMGGATGELFF	TGTGCCAGCAGCGATCGGATGGGGGGCGCGACCGGGGAGCTGTTTTTT	.	.	TRBV7-9	TRBJ2-2
CASSLTDSSNQPQHF	TGTGCCAGCAGCTTGACGGACTCTTCTAATCAGCCCCAGCATTTT	.	.	TRBV7-8	TRBJ1-5
CASSHHLSVETQYF	TGCGCCAGCAGCCACCACTTGAGTGTTGAGACCCAGTACTTC	.	.	TRBV4-1	TRBJ2-5
CASSYSSWGRTDTQYF	TGTGCCAGCAGTTACTCGTCTTGGGGCCGCACAGATACGCAGTATTTT	.	.	TRBV6-5	TRBJ2-3
CASSFSGGAYNEQFF	TGCGCCAGCAGCTTTAGCGGGGGGGCCTACAATGAGCAGTTCTTC	few	TRBD2	TRBV5-1	TRBJ2-1
CASSLFRLPAVTTDTQYF	TGTGCCAGCAGCTTATTCCGTCTTCCAGCGGTAACCACAGATACGCAGTATTTT	once	.	TRBV11-2	TRBJ2-3
CASSGGGYEQYF	TGTGCCAGCAGCGGAGGGGGCTACGAGCAGTACTTC	few	.	TRBV9	TRBJ2-7
CASSLGNSPLHF	TGCGCCAGCAGCCTAGGGAATTCACCCCTCCACTTT	.	.	TRBV4-1	TRBJ1-6
CASSVTGGGNTEAFF	TGTGCCAGCAGTGTTACAGGGGGCGGGAACACTGAAGCTTTCTTT	.	TRBD1	TRBV25-1	TRBJ1-1
CASSSTTSGGPRETQYF	TGCGCCAGCAGCTCGACGACTAGCGGGGGGCCCCGAGAGACCCAGTACTTC	.	TRBD2	TRBV5-1	TRBJ2-5
CASSPTLLEGSNHEQYF	TGTGCCAGCAGCCCTACGCTTTTAGAGGGGTCGAACCACGAGCAGTACTTC	.	.	TRBV28	TRBJ2-7
CASASGASTDTQYF	TGTGCCAGCGCCTCGGGGGCTAGCACAGATACGCAGTATTTT	.	.	TRBV27	TRBJ2-3
CASSKAAFNGNTEAFF	TGTGCCAGTAGTAAGGCAGCCTTTAACGGGAACACTGAAGCTTTCTTT	.	.	TRBV19	TRBJ1-1
CASSSLPGGAYNEQFF	TGTGCCAGCAGTTCTTTGCCGGGGGGGGCCTACAATGAGCAGTTCTTC	once	TRBD2	TRBV27	TRBJ2-1
CAWSSGTGFSEQYF	TGTGCCTGGAGTTCGGGAACGGGGTTTTCCGAGCAGTACTTC	once	.	TRBV30	TRBJ2-7
CASSVVAGGNEQFF	TGTGCCAGCAGCGTAGTGGCGGGAGGCAATGAGCAGTTCTTC	.	TRBD2	TRBV9	TRBJ2-1
CASSAWDGNQPQHF	TGTGCCAGCAGCGCCTGGGACGGTAATCAGCCCCAGCATTTT	.	.	TRBV9	TRBJ1-5
CASSFGPGSNSPLHF	TGTGCCAGCAGTTTCGGGCCAGGATCAAATTCACCCCTCCACTTT	once	.	TRBV28	TRBJ1-6
CASSVGRGPSSYEQYF	TGTGCCAGCAGCGTAGGCAGGGGTCCCAGCTCCTACGAGCAGTACTTC	once	.	TRBV13	TRBJ2-7
CASSAGTEATEAFF	TGTGCCAGCAGCGCCGGGACAGAGGCCACTGAAGCTTTCTTT	.	TRBD1	TRBV5-6	TRBJ1-1
CASSLSPLFGFYNSPLHF	TGTGCCAGCAGCTTATCTCCCCTATTCGGGTTCTATAATTCACCCCTCCACTTT	.	.	TRBV5-8	TRBJ1-6
CAWNIAGPSYEQYF	TGTGCCTGGAATATAGCGGGACCCTCCTACGAGCAGTACTTC	.	TRBD2	TRBV30	TRBJ2-7
CASSFAGAGTEAFF	TGTGCCAGCAGTTTTGCGGGAGCAGGCACTGAAGCTTTCTTT	.	.	TRBV28	TRBJ1-1
CASSRGLAGTNTGELFF	TGTGCCAGCAGCCGGGGACTAGCGGGGACGAACACCGGGGAGCTGTTTTTT	.	TRBD2	TRBV7-9	TRBJ2-2
CASRMTLLNSPLHF	TGTGCCAGCAGAATGACTCTACTGAATTCACCCCTCCACTTT	once	.	TRBV27	TRBJ1-6
CASSLMGPGEPQHF	TGTGCCAGCAGTTTGATGGGACCGGGGGAGCCCCAGCATTTT	.	.	TRBV27	TRBJ1-5
CASSSPEGSYNEQFF	TGTGCCAGCAGCTCCCCGGAGGGCTCCTACAATGAGCAGTTCTTC	.	.	TRBV11-2	TRBJ2-1
CASSVGSGNLYEQYF	TGTGCCAGCAGCGTCGGGAGCGGGAACCTATACGAGCAGTACTTC	.	TRBD2	TRBV9	TRBJ2-7
CASKAPGVNVLTF	TGTGCCAGCAAGGCGCCAGGAGTCAACGTCCTGACTTTC	.	.	TRBV27	TRBJ2-6
CASSAGTTAEAFF	TGTGCCAGCAGCGCCGGGACGACGGCTGAAGCTTTCTTT	.	.	TRBV9	TRBJ1-1
CASTFGNYGYTF	TGTGCCAGCACCTTCGGTAACTATGGCTACACCTTC	.	.	TRBV7-2	TRBJ1-2
CASRTSDTNSYNEQFF	TGTGCCAGCAGGACTTCGGACACGAACTCCTACAATGAGCAGTTCTTC	.	.	TRBV2	TRBJ2-1
CASSEFTQGRNTEAFF	TGCGCCAGCAGTGAGTTTACCCAGGGTCGGAACACTGAAGCTTTCTTT	.	.	TRBV10-2	TRBJ1-1
CASSEDRGQPQHF	TGCGCCAGCAGTGAGGACAGGGGTCAGCCCCAGCATTTT	.	TRBD1	TRBV10-2	TRBJ1-5
CASSEREWQGDGYTF	TGTGCCAGCAGTGAGCGGGAGTGGCAGGGTGATGGCTACACCTTC	.	.	TRBV25-1	TRBJ1-2
CASRGHLGEAFF	TGTGCCAGTAGGGGCCACCTTGGCGAAGCTTTCTTT	.	.	TRBV19	TRBJ1-1
CASSLSTDNTEAFF	TGTGCCAGCAGCTTGTCGACAGACAACACTGAAGCTTTCTTT	.	.	TRBV5-4	TRBJ1-1
CASSPLGEGETQYF	TGTGCCAGCAGCCCGCTTGGGGAGGGAGAGACCCAGTACTTC	.	TRBD2	TRBV7-6	TRBJ2-5
CASSGEGFTDQPQHF	TGTGCCAGCAGTGGGGAGGGGTTCACCGATCAGCCCCAGCATTTT	.	.	TRBV25-1	TRBJ1-5
CASSLLGAGRDTEAFF	TGTGCCAGCAGTTTATTGGGCGCCGGGAGGGACACTGAAGCTTTCTTT	.	.	TRBV27	TRBJ1-1